The rows below give T cell receptor beta chains drawn from one sample of a study of T cell responses to AZD1222 COVID-19 vaccine. Data came from immunoSEQ multiplex PCR; TCRdb stores just in-frame clones and leaves some out. The table includes 150,000 or so clones, 75% to 95% detected once. This specimen consisted of peripheral blood, obtained on day 0 of AZD1222 vaccination. The origin of the receptors is an adult in good health. The CDR3 runs from the conserved cysteine through the conserved F or W. The D gene is left open where the match is weak. Size values are once, few and many counts, or a class for expanded clones, and some rows have none.

j_call clone_size cdr3_length d_call v_call cdr3_aa cdr3_nt
TRBJ2-1 - 15 TRBD2 TRBV10-3 CAINPGLAGDNEQFF TGTGCCATCAACCCAGGACTAGCGGGAGACAATGAGCAGTTCTTC
TRBJ2-7 once 15 - TRBV18 CASLQGTGRGGEQYF TGTGCCAGCTTACAGGGGACTGGCCGCGGAGGCGAGCAGTACTTC
TRBJ1-2 - 14 TRBD1 TRBV30 CAWSVTGKGGGYTF TGTGCCTGGAGTGTGACAGGGAAGGGCGGCGGCTACACCTTC
TRBJ2-5 - 13 - TRBV6-5 CASSTAYQETQYF TGTGCCAGCAGTACAGCGTACCAAGAGACCCAGTACTTC
TRBJ2-3 - 16 TRBD1 TRBV9 CASSVGQGAQTDTQYF TGTGCCAGCAGCGTAGGCCAGGGGGCGCAAACAGATACGCAGTATTTT
TRBJ2-7 - 14 - TRBV9 CASSPYGRDYEQYF TGTGCCAGCAGCCCCTATGGGCGAGACTACGAGCAGTACTTC
TRBJ2-7 - 13 - TRBV18 CASSPAQNYEQYF TGTGCCAGCTCACCAGCGCAGAACTACGAGCAGTACTTC
TRBJ2-2 once 14 - TRBV2 CASINTLNTGELFF TGTGCCAGCATTAATACATTGAACACCGGGGAGCTGTTTTTT
TRBJ1-1 - 12 TRBD1 TRBV2 CASRDRGTEAFF TGTGCCAGCAGAGACAGGGGAACTGAAGCTTTCTTT
TRBJ2-7 - 19 TRBD1 TRBV3-1/TRBV3-2 CASSQKHQSGTASSYEQYF TGTGCCAGCAGCCAAAAGCACCAATCCGGGACAGCAAGCTCCTACGAGCAGTACTTC
TRBJ2-1 - 16 TRBD2 TRBV5-1 CASSLEGTSTNNEQFF TGCGCCAGCAGCTTGGAGGGGACTAGCACAAACAATGAGCAGTTCTTC
TRBJ2-7 - 13 - TRBV19 CASSTRQTNEQYF TGTGCCAGTAGTACACGACAGACCAACGAGCAGTACTTC
TRBJ2-3 - 19 TRBD2 TRBV6-2/TRBV6-3 CASSYSSGGPRTSTDTQYF TGTGCCAGCAGTTATTCTAGCGGGGGGCCACGAACTAGCACAGATACGCAGTATTTT
TRBJ2-3 - 17 TRBD2 TRBV7-2 CASSLVPLAGAQDTQYF TGTGCCAGCAGCTTAGTCCCCCTAGCGGGGGCCCAAGATACGCAGTATTTT
TRBJ2-2 - 17 - TRBV3-1/TRBV3-2 CASSLPEGQSNTGELFF TGTGCCAGCAGCCTTCCGGAGGGACAGTCGAACACCGGGGAGCTGTTTTTT
TRBJ1-4 - 14 - TRBV11-2 CASSLNPGDEKLFF TGTGCCAGCAGCTTAAATCCCGGGGATGAAAAACTGTTTTTT
TRBJ1-1 - 13 - TRBV6-5 CASRAGLNTEAFF TGTGCCAGCCGGGCAGGGTTGAACACTGAAGCTTTCTTT
TRBJ2-4 - 16 TRBD2 TRBV7-8 CASSPQRGAGGDIQYF TGTGCCAGCAGCCCCCAAAGGGGAGCGGGGGGAGACATTCAGTACTTC
TRBJ1-2 - 13 - TRBV25-1 CASRGDSNYGYTF TGTGCCAGCAGGGGTGACAGTAACTATGGCTACACCTTC
TRBJ2-1 - 19 TRBD2 TRBV7-3 CASSPPGGGGGLSYNEQFF TGTGCCAGCAGCCCCCCGGGGGGTGGCGGGGGGCTGTCCTACAATGAGCAGTTCTTC
TRBJ2-7 - 17 TRBD2 TRBV10-2 CASSPGLAGGSSYEQYF TGCGCCAGCAGCCCGGGACTAGCGGGAGGTAGCTCCTACGAGCAGTACTTC
TRBJ2-2 - 15 - TRBV9 CASSQTAGRTGELFF TGTGCCAGCAGTCAAACGGCAGGGAGAACCGGGGAGCTGTTTTTT
TRBJ2-7 - 15 - TRBV15 CATSEGPLSSYEQYF TGTGCCACCAGTGAAGGTCCCTTGAGTTCCTACGAGCAGTACTTC
TRBJ2-1 - 15 TRBD2 TRBV6-5 CASSNRLAGVNEQFF TGTGCCAGCAGTAATAGACTAGCGGGAGTTAATGAGCAGTTCTTC
TRBJ2-7 - 14 - TRBV11-2 CASSPLDSGYEQYF TGTGCCAGCAGCCCTCTTGATAGCGGCTACGAGCAGTACTTC
TRBJ1-1 - 15 - TRBV19 CASSPLGSSNTEAFF TGTGCCAGTAGCCCGTTGGGCTCCTCGAACACTGAAGCTTTCTTT
TRBJ2-1 - 16 - TRBV7-2 CASSLGSAGSYNEQFF TGTGCCAGCAGCTTAGGATCGGCGGGGTCCTACAATGAGCAGTTCTTC